Below are 14 T cell receptor beta chains sequenced from a single sample in a study of OX40 agonist ivuxolimab in advanced cancers. Method: immunoSEQ multiplex PCR; TCRdb's copy keeps in-frame clones and lacks some. The sample records about 23,000 clones, over 70% being singletons. Here the sequenced sample was CD4+ or CD8+ T cells sorted from blood, taken in a trial of the OX40 agonist ivuxolimab. Receptor source: an adult with an advanced solid tumor such as melanoma, head and neck, liver or kidney cancer.

This clone was counted a few times. The chain has TRBV5-4 and TRBJ1-1, with 7 bases aligning to TRBD1. The CDR3 sequence is 15 residues long. Trimming took 1 base from V and 3 from J; bases not matched to a gene: 6. Germline V gives CDR1 SGHNT, CDR2 YYREEE (reference sequence). The CDR3 sequence: CASSLTGEGDTEAFF. The CDR3 nucleotides read TGTGCCAGCAGCTTGACAGGGGAAGGGGACACTGAAGCTTTCTTT.

This clone was found a few times. This chain links TRBV14 with TRBJ1-3; no reliable D call. V lost 0 bases to trimming and J lost 0 bases, with 3 bases between them. The CDR3 covers 14 residues. Germline loops: CDR1 SGHDN, CDR2 FVKESK. The CDR3 spells CASSQDLSGNTIYF. Here the CDR3 DNA reads TGTGCCAGCAGCCAAGATCTCTCTGGAAACACCATATATTTT. Complete variable domain (other parts from reference TRBV14 and TRBJ1-3): EAGVTQFPSHSVIEKGQTVTLRCDPISGHDNLYWYRRVMGKEIKFLLHFVKESKQDESGMPNNRFLAERTGGTYSTLKVQPAELEDSGVYFCASSQDLSGNTIYFGEGSWLTVV.

This chain joins TRBV27 and TRBJ2-1, with TRBD2 matching 15 bases. The CDR3 covers 18 residues. Per germline, CDR1 MNHEY and CDR2 SMNVEV (reference sequence). V was pared by 5 bases and J by 7 bases, with 12 bases of the junction left unmatched. In DNA form, the CDR3 reads TGTGCCAGCAGTCTCCCTCCCGGACTAGCGGGGGGGCTGAATGAGCAGTTCTTC. Residues: CASSLPPGLAGGLNEQFF.

This sequence joins TRBV5-1 and TRBJ1-1, with no clear D. Trimming took 5 bases from V and 1 from J, leaving 12 bases between them. Germline CDR1 reads SGHRS; CDR2 reads YFSETQ. The CDR3 is 14 residues long. The CDR3, as DNA: TGCGCCAGCAGGTCGGGCGCGGGGAACACTGAAGCTTTCTTT. Residues: CASRSGAGNTEAFF.

The CDR3 region is CASSKATHSNQPQHF. The CDR3 coding sequence is TGTGCCAGCAGCAAAGCCACACATAGCAATCAGCCCCAGCATTTT. V gene TRBV21-1 combines with J gene TRBJ1-5; the table's TRBD1 call for D was not verified on the DNA. TRBV21-1 is described as a pseudogene. The CDR3 runs to 15 residues.

This chain uses TRBV6-6 with TRBJ2-2; D call uncertain. The CDR3 length is 11 residues. Looked up from germline, CDR1 is MNHNY and CDR2 is SVGAGI (reference sequence). Trimming cost V 2 bases and J 6 bases, with 1 base left between them. The CDR3 loop reads CASSYAGELFF. The CDR3 bases are TGTGCCAGCAGTTACGCCGGGGAGCTGTTTTTT.

V and J are TRBV5-5 and TRBJ2-5, with D uncertain. CDR1 SGHKS and CDR2 YYEKEE come from the germline V gene (reference sequence). The CDR3 covers 14 residues. V lost 0 bases, J lost 1 base, and 7 bases lay in between. CDR3 loop: CASSLEQPQETQYF. DNA of the CDR3: TGTGCCAGCAGCTTGGAACAGCCCCAAGAGACCCAGTACTTC. The full variable domain, with the rest looked up from reference TRBV5-5 and TRBJ2-5, is DAGVTQSPTHLIKTRGQQVTLRCSPISGHKSVSWYQQVLGQGPQFIFQYYEKEERGRGNFPDRFSARQFPNYSSELNVNALLLGDSALYLCASSLEQPQETQYFGPGTRLLVL.

V is TRBV28 and J is TRBJ1-3; D not certain. The CDR3 length is 14 residues. Per the germline V gene, CDR1 is MDHEN and CDR2 is SYDVKM. Trimming removed 2 bases at V and 0 bases at J, with 5 bases between. DNA for the CDR3: TGTGCCAGCAGTTTACCCGCCTCTGGAAACACCATATATTTT. Encoded protein: CASSLPASGNTIYF.

The rearrangement uses TRBV27 and TRBJ1-5, with 8 bases fitting TRBD1. Looked up from germline, CDR1 is MNHEY and CDR2 is SMNVEV (reference sequence). The CDR3 loop spans 12 amino acids. V was pared by 7 bases and J by 9 bases, with 5 bases of the junction left unmatched. The CDR3 bases are TGTGCCAGCAAAACAGGGGGGACGCCCCAGCATTTT. It translates to CASKTGGTPQHF.

The V call is TRBV2, the J call TRBJ1-2; D may be TRBD1 (5 bases). Deletions cut 6 bases from V and 5 bases from J, with 16 bases between. This CDR3 contains 14 residues. The germline gives CDR1 SNHLY, CDR2 FYNNEI. Here the CDR3 DNA reads TGTGCCAGCAGCGACCAGGGACTGATATATGGCTACACCTTC. It yields the protein CASSDQGLIYGYTF.

This chain joins TRBV28 and TRBJ1-2; 7 bases line up with TRBD1. Germline V lookup: CDR1 MDHEN, CDR2 SYDVKM. V was clipped by 9 bases and J by 4 bases; unmatched bases: 17. CDR3 size: 16 residues. The CDR3 DNA is TGTGCCAGTCAAAGGGCGGACAGGCCTGTGTTCTATGGCTACACCTTC. Its protein product is CASQRADRPVFYGYTF.

The V and J genes are TRBV7-9 and TRBJ2-3; D ambiguous. CDR3 length: 15 residues. Trimming stripped 6 bases from V and 0 bases from J, with 13 bases between. CDR1 and CDR2 (germline): SEHNR, FQNEAQ (reference sequence). Here the CDR3 reads CASSLTHGSTDTQYF. The CDR3 DNA reads TGTGCCAGCAGTTTGACACACGGTAGCACAGATACGCAGTATTTT.

The chain carries TRBV19 and TRBJ1-2, with 11 bases fitting TRBD1. Trimming at V came to 7 bases and at J to 4 bases, leaving 5 bases not matched to a gene. The CDR3 is 14 amino acids. CDR1 and CDR2 (germline): LNHDA, SQIVND (reference sequence). CDR3 sequence reads: CASTWTGGGYGYTF. The CDR3 region has the DNA TGTGCCAGTACCTGGACAGGGGGCGGCTATGGCTACACCTTC. Full variable domain (remainder filled in from reference TRBV19 and TRBJ1-2): DGGITQSPKYLFRKEGQNVTLSCEQNLNHDAMYWYRQDPGQGLRLIYYSQIVNDFQKGDIAEGYSVSREKKESFPLTVTSAQKNPTAFYLCASTWTGGGYGYTFGSGTRLTVV.

The chain combines TRBV6-1 with TRBJ2-3, with 9 bases identical to TRBD1. Germline CDR1 MNHNS, CDR2 SASEGT. The J segment lost 6 bases and the V segment lost 6 bases, leaving 10 bases of the junction unmatched. The CDR3 has 15 residues. CDR3 in amino acids: CASSAFTGGADTQYF. The CDR3 DNA reads as TGTGCCAGCAGCGCTTTTACAGGGGGCGCCGATACGCAGTATTTT.